This T cell receptor beta chain was retrieved from a study of T-cell reconstitution after alpha-beta-depleted transplantation in children. Per germline, CDR1 MDHEN and CDR2 SYDVKM. This CDR3 has 13 residues. V lost 7 bases, J lost 7 bases, and 8 bases stayed unmatched. TCRbeta library construction was performed incorporating unique molecular identifiers. TCRdb reprocessed the PCR reads with MiXCR, giving one entry per CDR3 protein. The sample carries some 600,000 distinct CDR3 sequences, about 15% recorded once. The source is a human donor who donated a stem cell graft to a child with acute myeloid leukemia. This chain connects TRBV28 to TRBJ2-7, with 9 bases that match TRBD1. Source: PBMCs from the stem cell graft donor, taken from the stem cell graft. CDR3 residues: CASTRDRDSEQYF. CDR3 nucleotide sequence: TGTGCCAGCACTCGGGACAGGGATTCGGAGCAGTACTTC. Using reference TRBV28 and TRBJ2-7 for the parts outside the CDR3, the full variable domain is DVKVTQSSRYLVKRTGEKVFLECVQDMDHENMFWYRQDPGLGLRLIYFSYDVKMKEKGDIPEGYSVSREKKERFSLILESASTNQTSMYLCASTRDRDSEQYFGPGTRLTVT.